The next 9 T cell receptor beta chains were all read from a single sample in a study of PD-1 blockade in classical Hodgkin lymphoma. Indicated time point: newly diagnosed, previously untreated cHL patient sample. TCRdb's copy holds only in-frame clones and misses some; the assay was immunoSEQ multiplex PCR. Of tens of thousands of clones listed, nearly 95% are singletons. The specimen was peripheral blood mononuclear cells (PBMCs). The receptors were gathered from a human donor with classical Hodgkin lymphoma.

This clone has a single count. The genes are TRBV11-2 and TRBJ1-1; no definite D call. The CDR3 consists of 13 residues. Trimming removed 3 bases from V and 2 bases from J, with 7 bases in between. Germline lookup yields CDR1 SGHAT and CDR2 FQNNGV. The CDR3 sequence: CASSFTPNTEAFF. CDR3 DNA sequence: TGTGCCAGCAGCTTTACCCCAAACACTGAAGCTTTCTTT.

The chain employs TRBV28 and TRBJ2-6, with D unresolved. This CDR3 is 15 amino acids long. Trimming cost V 3 bases and J 1 base, with 7 bases left between them. Per the germline V gene, CDR1 is MDHEN and CDR2 is SYDVKM. Written as DNA, the CDR3 is TGTGCCAGCAGTTTCTCTGGGTCTGGGGCCAACGTCCTGACTTTC. Translation gives CASSFSGSGANVLTF.

The genes are TRBV25-1 and TRBJ1-3, with a weak D call TRBD1 (5 bases). Germline CDR1 is MGHDK and CDR2 is SYGVNS. The CDR3 is 12 residues long. Trimming removed 8 bases at V and 2 bases at J, with 7 bases between. CDR3 amino acids: CASRGTGNTIYF. The CDR3 DNA reads TGTGCCAGCCGGGGGACTGGAAACACCATATATTTT.

The chain combines TRBV9 with TRBJ2-3; D perhaps matches TRBD1 (5 bases). This CDR3 region has 15 residues. Germline assignment: CDR1 SGDLS and CDR2 YYNGEE. Trimming removed 0 bases at V and 1 base at J, with 9 bases between. The CDR3, as DNA: TGTGCCAGCAGCGTAGAGGGGTCCCGCACAGATACGCAGTATTTT. Translation: CASSVEGSRTDTQYF.

V is TRBV7-2 and J is TRBJ1-5; D not certain. V lost 0 bases and J lost 6, with 6 bases in between. The CDR3 sequence is 13 residues long. The V gene's germline CDR1 is SGHTA and CDR2 FQGNSA. CDR3 loop: CASSLAWGQPQHF. CDR3 bases: TGTGCCAGCAGCTTAGCGTGGGGTCAGCCCCAGCATTTT.

This clone has just one count. The DNA is left out, because the CDR3 cannot be placed on it with certainty; the CDR3 is given as TCRdb lists it. Different DNA sequences within this sample yield the same CDR3. The chain joins TRBV2 to TRBJ1-2; the listed D gene, TRBD1, was not tested against the DNA. In germline, CDR1 is SNHLY, CDR2 FYNNEI. The CDR3 is 15 amino acids long, termini counted. The CDR3 region is CASRAAVGQGSGYTF.

This chain links TRBV2 with TRBJ2-7; D is unresolved. Germline CDR1 reads SNHLY; CDR2 reads FYNNEI. The CDR3 length is 11 residues. V gave up 4 bases and J gave up 7 bases, with 8 bases separating them. The CDR3 coding sequence is TGTGCCAGCAGTGCGGCCCTTGAGCAGTACTTC. It codes for CASSAALEQYF.

CDR3 nucleotides: TGTGCCAGCAGCCCCCTTTGGAGGGGCAGGGTTGAAGCTTTCTTT. Its protein is CASSPLWRGRVEAFF. The V and J genes are TRBV14 and TRBJ1-1, with a possible D match to TRBD1 (5 bases). Germline loops: CDR1 SGHDN, CDR2 FVKESK. The V end was cut by 4 bases, the J end by 7 bases, with 19 bases between. The length of the CDR3 is 15 residues.

The rearrangement joins TRBV18 to TRBJ2-3, with D maybe TRBD1 (6 bases). The germline CDR1 and CDR2 sequences are KGHSH and LQKENI. V was pared by 4 bases and J by 6 bases, with 14 bases between. The CDR3 is 14 amino acids. CDR3 sequence: CASSRVGGSDTQYF. CDR3 DNA sequence: TGTGCCAGCTCACGAGTAGGGGGATCCGATACGCAGTATTTT.